The TCR beta chain under discussion was sequenced for a study of T-cell reconstitution after alpha-beta-depleted transplantation in children (dated by TCRdb to 2016 to 2018). With regard to the full study: T-cell immune reconstitution after TCRalphabeta/CD19-depleted allogeneic hematopoietic cell transplantation in children was quantitatively tracked in the study by means of TCR repertoire profiling.

As regards this clonotype: The specificity of this receptor is unknown. Base quality data are lacking; no much larger clone is found one base away.

Spanning cysteine to phenylalanine, the CDR3 consists of 13 amino acids. Of the read, only the CDR3 DNA is kept; its 39 bases are in frame from base 1. V drops 7 bases and J drops 1 base, leaving 8 bases in between. Receptor libraries were prepared by PCR. The reads were generated on an Illumina HiSeq 2500. To normalize quantification of the TCRbeta repertoire, the TCR libraries were built with molecular barcoding that relied on unique molecular identifiers. TCRdb applied fastp at Q25 and MiXCR to the public reads, then kept only in-frame beta chains. One record per CDR3 amino acid sequence lists the most common genes and DNA. Within this sample are hundreds of thousands of distinct CDR3 sequences, with 16% of them counted one time only. Clones ranked in the top ten supply under 1.2% of the sample.

The specimen comprised PBMCs from the stem cell graft donor, sampled from the stem cell graft. This TCR derives from a human donor who donated a stem cell graft to a child with acute myeloid leukemia. The rearranged chain carries TRBV12-3 or TRBV12-4 and TRBJ2-4; a weak D assignment points to TRBD1 (6 bases agree). The CDR3 in this case is CASIDRAKNIQYF. The nucleotide sequence is given as TGTGCCAGCATCGACAGGGCCAAAAACATTCAGTACTTC.